The rows below give T cell receptor beta chains drawn from one sample of a study of T cells in Graves' hyperthyroidism and ophthalmopathy. TCRdb analysed the multiplex PCR reads with MiXCR anew, one entry per CDR3 protein. The profile covers hundreds of thousands of distinct CDR3 sequences, with less than 45% appearing a single time and approximately 6.8% taken by the ten largest. The sequenced sample consisted of peripheral blood or thyroid tissue (not recorded which). The receptors come from an adult man with Graves' disease, either hyperthyroidism or ophthalmopathy (not recorded which). Both conserved end residues are part of each CDR3. A D gene is named only where the DNA matches it firmly. Clone size appears in some rows only: once, few, many, or a class for an expanded clone.

d_call: -
clone_size: -
v_call: TRBV5-1
j_call: TRBJ2-5
cdr3_nt: TGCGCCAGCAGCTTGACAGGGAGGCCCCAAGAGACCCAGTACTTC
cdr3_aa: CASSLTGRPQETQYF

d_call: -
clone_size: many
v_call: TRBV6-1
j_call: TRBJ2-7
cdr3_nt: TGTGCCAGCAGCCAGACTCTCCGTACCTACGAGCAGTACTTC
cdr3_aa: CASSQTLRTYEQYF

d_call: -
clone_size: few
v_call: TRBV20-1
j_call: TRBJ2-2
cdr3_nt: TGCAGTGCTAGTTGGGCAGGGCACACCGGGGAGCTGTTTTTT
cdr3_aa: CSASWAGHTGELFF

d_call: -
clone_size: -
v_call: TRBV9
j_call: TRBJ2-5
cdr3_nt: TGTGCCAGCAGCGTATCGGGATCGGCTAGCGTCGGGGAGACCCAGTACTTC
cdr3_aa: CASSVSGSASVGETQYF

d_call: -
clone_size: few
v_call: TRBV9
j_call: TRBJ1-1
cdr3_nt: TGTGCCAGCAGCGGACGACCCCCGGCGGACACTGAAGCTTTCTTT
cdr3_aa: CASSGRPPADTEAFF

d_call: TRBD2
clone_size: many
v_call: TRBV24-1
j_call: TRBJ2-5
cdr3_nt: TGTGCCACCAGTGACCCGGGGGGAGGCCAAGAGACCCAGTACTTC
cdr3_aa: CATSDPGGGQETQYF

d_call: -
clone_size: -
v_call: TRBV2
j_call: TRBJ2-7
cdr3_nt: TGTGCCAGCAGTGAAACGCTAGCCGGAACCTACGAGCAGTACTTC
cdr3_aa: CASSETLAGTYEQYF

d_call: -
clone_size: -
v_call: TRBV6-5
j_call: TRBJ1-3
cdr3_nt: TGTGCCAGCGATGGGCGGGGAGACACCATATATTTT
cdr3_aa: CASDGRGDTIYF

d_call: -
clone_size: -
v_call: TRBV20-1
j_call: TRBJ1-1
cdr3_nt: TGCAGTGCTCAGGCCGGGACACGTGAAGCTTTCTTT
cdr3_aa: CSAQAGTREAFF

d_call: -
clone_size: many
v_call: TRBV5-1
j_call: TRBJ1-3
cdr3_nt: TGCGCCAGCAGCTTGGATGGGGGAAGGGAAAACACCATATATTTT
cdr3_aa: CASSLDGGRENTIYF

d_call: TRBD1
clone_size: many
v_call: TRBV10-3
j_call: TRBJ1-1
cdr3_nt: TGTGCCACGACCGGGACAGGGAACACTGAAGCTTTCTTT
cdr3_aa: CATTGTGNTEAFF

d_call: TRBD1
clone_size: -
v_call: TRBV9
j_call: TRBJ1-1
cdr3_nt: TGTGCTAGCAGTGGACAGGCGGGGACTGAAGCTTTCTTT
cdr3_aa: CASSGQAGTEAFF

d_call: TRBD1
clone_size: -
v_call: TRBV9
j_call: TRBJ1-2
cdr3_nt: TGTGCCAGCAGCGGAAATGACAGGGGGAATTTCGGCTACACCTTC
cdr3_aa: CASSGNDRGNFGYTF

d_call: TRBD2
clone_size: -
v_call: TRBV7-9
j_call: TRBJ2-7
cdr3_nt: TGTGCCAGCAGCCAAGTAGGGACTAGCGGGACCCAGCAGTACTTC
cdr3_aa: CASSQVGTSGTQQYF

d_call: -
clone_size: many
v_call: TRBV2
j_call: TRBJ1-2
cdr3_nt: TGTGCCAGCAACCGGGCCAACTATGGCTACACCTTC
cdr3_aa: CASNRANYGYTF

d_call: -
clone_size: -
v_call: TRBV7-9
j_call: TRBJ2-2
cdr3_nt: TGTGCCAGCAGTTTATCGCGCGGAGGTGCCGGGGAGCTGTTTTTT
cdr3_aa: CASSLSRGGAGELFF

d_call: -
clone_size: few
v_call: TRBV5-1
j_call: TRBJ1-1
cdr3_nt: TGCGCCAGCAGCCTATTGAGGCAGAACACTGAAGCTTTCTTT
cdr3_aa: CASSLLRQNTEAFF

d_call: -
clone_size: -
v_call: TRBV6-1
j_call: TRBJ1-5
cdr3_nt: TGTGCCAGCAGTGAAGGGCTAGGACATCCGACGAGTCAGCCCCAGCATTTT
cdr3_aa: CASSEGLGHPTSQPQHF

d_call: -
clone_size: -
v_call: TRBV7-8
j_call: TRBJ1-6
cdr3_nt: TGTGCCAGTAGTCCCCGCTGGAGAGAGAATTCACCCCTCCACTTT
cdr3_aa: CASSPRWRENSPLHF

d_call: -
clone_size: once
v_call: TRBV24-1
j_call: TRBJ2-6
cdr3_nt: TGTGCCACCAGTGTCGGTACAGGGGCCAACGTCCTGACTTTC
cdr3_aa: CATSVGTGANVLTF

d_call: -
clone_size: many
v_call: TRBV25-1
j_call: TRBJ1-1
cdr3_nt: TGTGCCAGCACAGCAATCTCGGGGACTGAAGCTTTCTTT
cdr3_aa: CASTAISGTEAFF

d_call: -
clone_size: many
v_call: TRBV2
j_call: TRBJ2-7
cdr3_nt: TGTGCCAGCAGTCCCCGGGCAGGGGGGACCTACGAGCAGTACTTC
cdr3_aa: CASSPRAGGTYEQYF

d_call: TRBD1
clone_size: many
v_call: TRBV7-9
j_call: TRBJ1-5
cdr3_nt: TGTGCCAGCAGCTCCGTCCCGGGACAGGACGATAGCAATCAGCCCCAGCATTTT
cdr3_aa: CASSSVPGQDDSNQPQHF

d_call: -
clone_size: -
v_call: TRBV25-1
j_call: TRBJ1-2
cdr3_nt: TGTGCCAGCGTTGAAGATTATGGGGATGGCTACACCTTC
cdr3_aa: CASVEDYGDGYTF

d_call: -
clone_size: many
v_call: TRBV25-1
j_call: TRBJ1-1
cdr3_nt: TGTGCCAGCAGGGCACAGCCAATGAACACTGAAGCTTTCTTT
cdr3_aa: CASRAQPMNTEAFF

d_call: -
clone_size: -
v_call: TRBV20-1
j_call: TRBJ1-1
cdr3_nt: TGCAGTGCTAGAGATAGCAGGGGCCGAACTGAAGCTTTCTTT
cdr3_aa: CSARDSRGRTEAFF

d_call: -
clone_size: many
v_call: TRBV7-8
j_call: TRBJ1-6
cdr3_nt: TGTGCCAGCAGCCTCCGGCGGGCGGTTTCACCCCTCCACTTT
cdr3_aa: CASSLRRAVSPLHF

d_call: -
clone_size: -
v_call: TRBV7-2
j_call: TRBJ1-1
cdr3_nt: TGTGCCAGCAGCGGACAGAGGCTGAACACTGAAGCTTTCTTT
cdr3_aa: CASSGQRLNTEAFF

d_call: TRBD2
clone_size: -
v_call: TRBV11-2
j_call: TRBJ2-5
cdr3_nt: TGTGCCAGCAGCTACACGGGGGGTCCCCCCCAAGAGACCCAGTACTTC
cdr3_aa: CASSYTGGPPQETQYF

d_call: TRBD1
clone_size: many
v_call: TRBV20-1
j_call: TRBJ2-7
cdr3_nt: TGCAGTGCTACCGGACAGGGGACCTACGAGCAGTACTTC
cdr3_aa: CSATGQGTYEQYF

d_call: -
clone_size: once
v_call: TRBV7-9
j_call: TRBJ1-2
cdr3_nt: TGTGCCAGCAGCCAAGATGGGGTGGCTGCCTATGGCTACACCTTC
cdr3_aa: CASSQDGVAAYGYTF

d_call: -
clone_size: many
v_call: TRBV20-1
j_call: TRBJ1-5
cdr3_nt: TGCAGTGCTAGAGTTGGAGGGAATCAGCCCCAGCATTTT
cdr3_aa: CSARVGGNQPQHF

d_call: -
clone_size: many
v_call: TRBV10-2
j_call: TRBJ2-2
cdr3_nt: TGCGCCAGCAGTCGGCAGACGAACACCGGGGAGCTGTTTTTT
cdr3_aa: CASSRQTNTGELFF

d_call: -
clone_size: many
v_call: TRBV29-1
j_call: TRBJ2-7
cdr3_nt: TGCAGCGTTGTGGGGACGGATGACTACGAGCAGTACTTC
cdr3_aa: CSVVGTDDYEQYF

d_call: TRBD2
clone_size: -
v_call: TRBV29-1
j_call: TRBJ2-7
cdr3_nt: TGCAGCGTTGGGGTAGCGGGAGGTGGAGATGAGCAGTACTTC
cdr3_aa: CSVGVAGGGDEQYF

d_call: -
clone_size: -
v_call: TRBV27
j_call: TRBJ1-5
cdr3_nt: TGTGCCAGCAGTTTACGGTTTTCTCAGCCCCAGCATTTT
cdr3_aa: CASSLRFSQPQHF

d_call: -
clone_size: few
v_call: TRBV20-1
j_call: TRBJ1-2
cdr3_nt: TGCAGTGCTAAGGACGGCTACACCTTC
cdr3_aa: CSAKDGYTF

d_call: -
clone_size: many
v_call: TRBV5-1
j_call: TRBJ1-1
cdr3_nt: TGCGCCAGCAGCTTGACGAGGATGTCTGAAGCTTTCTTT
cdr3_aa: CASSLTRMSEAFF

d_call: -
clone_size: -
v_call: TRBV2
j_call: TRBJ2-7
cdr3_nt: TGTGCCAGCAGTCCTTACTCGACAGGCCCTGGCGAGCAGTACTTC
cdr3_aa: CASSPYSTGPGEQYF

d_call: -
clone_size: many
v_call: TRBV12-3/TRBV12-4
j_call: TRBJ2-5
cdr3_nt: TGTGCCAGCAGTTTGGGGTCTTGGACCCAGTACTTC
cdr3_aa: CASSLGSWTQYF

d_call: -
clone_size: few
v_call: TRBV7-6
j_call: TRBJ2-3
cdr3_nt: TGTGCCAGCAGCTTGGGCGTGGGCACAGATACGCAGTATTTT
cdr3_aa: CASSLGVGTDTQYF

d_call: TRBD1
clone_size: -
v_call: TRBV20-1
j_call: TRBJ1-2
cdr3_nt: TGCAGTGCTGACAGGGCTGGAGTCTTAAACTATGGCTACACCTTC
cdr3_aa: CSADRAGVLNYGYTF

d_call: -
clone_size: few
v_call: TRBV7-6
j_call: TRBJ2-7
cdr3_nt: TGTGCCAGCAGCTTGCCGGGACATATCTACGAGCAGTACTTC
cdr3_aa: CASSLPGHIYEQYF

d_call: -
clone_size: few
v_call: TRBV11-3
j_call: TRBJ1-2
cdr3_nt: TGTGCCAGCAGCTTATGGGGGACATCGGGCGGTCGTGAGGGCTACACCTTC
cdr3_aa: CASSLWGTSGGREGYTF

d_call: -
clone_size: -
v_call: TRBV24-1
j_call: TRBJ1-2
cdr3_nt: TGTGCCACCAGTGGAACGACAGGCTACACCTTC
cdr3_aa: CATSGTTGYTF

d_call: TRBD1
clone_size: -
v_call: TRBV19
j_call: TRBJ1-1
cdr3_nt: TGTGCCAGTAGAGGACAGGGACTTTTCTTT
cdr3_aa: CASRGQGLFF

d_call: -
clone_size: many
v_call: TRBV2
j_call: TRBJ1-2
cdr3_nt: TGTGCCAGCAGTGACGGGGGCACCGTCTATGGCTACACCTTC
cdr3_aa: CASSDGGTVYGYTF

d_call: -
clone_size: -
v_call: TRBV7-9
j_call: TRBJ1-2
cdr3_nt: TGTGCCAGCAGCTCGTCAGAGGGAAGAACCATGGGCTATGGCTACACCTTC
cdr3_aa: CASSSSEGRTMGYGYTF

d_call: -
clone_size: -
v_call: TRBV7-9
j_call: TRBJ1-3
cdr3_nt: TGTGCCAGCAGATCCCTCGGGGCCCTCACCATCTCTGGAAACACCATATATTTT
cdr3_aa: CASRSLGALTISGNTIYF

d_call: -
clone_size: many
v_call: TRBV7-9
j_call: TRBJ1-4
cdr3_nt: TGTGCCAGCAGCCCCGCCGGGCCACGGAGCGAAAAACTGTTTTTT
cdr3_aa: CASSPAGPRSEKLFF

d_call: TRBD1
clone_size: few
v_call: TRBV7-2
j_call: TRBJ1-2
cdr3_nt: TGTGCCAGCAGCAAGCGGGACAGGAGCTATGGCTACACCTTC
cdr3_aa: CASSKRDRSYGYTF